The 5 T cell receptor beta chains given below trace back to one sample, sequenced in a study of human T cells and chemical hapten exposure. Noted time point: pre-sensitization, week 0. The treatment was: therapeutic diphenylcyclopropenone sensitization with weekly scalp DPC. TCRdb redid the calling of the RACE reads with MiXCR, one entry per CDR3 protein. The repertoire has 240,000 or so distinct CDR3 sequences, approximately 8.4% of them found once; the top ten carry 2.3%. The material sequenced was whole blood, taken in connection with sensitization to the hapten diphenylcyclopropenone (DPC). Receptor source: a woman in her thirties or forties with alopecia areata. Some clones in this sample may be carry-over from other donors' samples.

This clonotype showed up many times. The CDR3 loop is CASSQDGPQARNEKLFF. The CDR3 DNA reads TGCGCCAGCAGCCAAGATGGTCCCCAGGCGAGAAATGAAAAACTGTTTTTT. J is TRBJ1-4 and V is TRBV4-3, with D unclear. CDR3 length: 17 residues. Germline V gene data show CDR1 as LGHNA and CDR2 as YSLEER. V was shortened by 0 bases and J by 5 bases, with 16 bases between the two germline ends.

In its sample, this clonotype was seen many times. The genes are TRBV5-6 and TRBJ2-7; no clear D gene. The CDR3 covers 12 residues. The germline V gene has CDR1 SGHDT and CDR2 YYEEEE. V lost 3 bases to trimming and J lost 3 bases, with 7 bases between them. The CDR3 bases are TGTGCCAGCAGCTCCGCCGGCTACGAGCAGTACTTC. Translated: CASSSAGYEQYF.

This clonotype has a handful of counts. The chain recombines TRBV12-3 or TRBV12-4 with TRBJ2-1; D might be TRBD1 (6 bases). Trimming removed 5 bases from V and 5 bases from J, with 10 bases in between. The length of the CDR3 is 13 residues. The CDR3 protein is CASSPRTDNEQFF. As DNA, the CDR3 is TGTGCCAGCAGTCCAAGGACAGACAATGAGCAGTTCTTC.

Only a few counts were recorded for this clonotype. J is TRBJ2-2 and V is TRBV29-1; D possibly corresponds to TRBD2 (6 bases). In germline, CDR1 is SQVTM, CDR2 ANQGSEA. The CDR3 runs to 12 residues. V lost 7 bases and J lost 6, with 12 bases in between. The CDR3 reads CSGGPGAGELFF. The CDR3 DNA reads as TGCAGCGGCGGACCGGGGGCCGGGGAGCTGTTTTTT.

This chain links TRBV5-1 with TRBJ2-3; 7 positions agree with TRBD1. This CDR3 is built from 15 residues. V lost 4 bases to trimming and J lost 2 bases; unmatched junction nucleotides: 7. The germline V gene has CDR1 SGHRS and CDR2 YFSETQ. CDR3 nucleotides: TGCGCCAGCAGCGAACAGGGGCGATACACAGATACGCAGTATTTT. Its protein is CASSEQGRYTDTQYF.